The next 17 T cell receptor beta chains were all read from a single sample in a study of blood T cell repertoires in COVID-19. Here immunoSEQ multiplex PCR was the method, and the copy in TCRdb shows in-frame clones only, minus some. The table lists fewer than 95,000 clones, less than 85% of them singletons. The material sequenced was peripheral blood. These receptors were taken from a man in his sixties or seventies with COVID-19, enrolled during active disease.

The chain joins TRBV7-6 to TRBJ1-4, with D possibly TRBD1 on 5 matching bases. Per the germline V gene, CDR1 is SGHVS and CDR2 is FNYEAQ. CDR3 size: 14 residues. Between the trimmed V and J ends, which lost 5 bases and 4 bases, there was a span of 11 bases. As DNA, the CDR3 is TGTGCCAGCAGCCCTTCGGGGGTTAATGAAAAACTGTTTTTT. This sequence encodes CASSPSGVNEKLFF.

The chain is built from TRBV19 and TRBJ2-1; D not certain. Germline lookup yields CDR1 LNHDA and CDR2 SQIVND (reference sequence). The CDR3 spans 15 residues. V dropped 7 bases and J dropped 0 bases, with 13 bases sitting between them. CDR3 sequence: CASTRVPRSYNEQFF. In DNA, the CDR3 is TGTGCCAGTACCCGCGTGCCGCGCTCCTACAATGAGCAGTTCTTC.

The V gene is TRBV7-2, the J gene TRBJ2-1; 11 nucleotides agree with TRBD1. V shed 5 bases and J 3 bases; nucleotides not matched to a gene: 3. CDR1 SGHTA and CDR2 FQGNSA come from the germline V gene. The CDR3 contains 15 residues. In DNA, the CDR3 is TGTGCCAGCAGCCCCGGGACAGGGGGCTACAATGAGCAGTTCTTC. Translated, it gives CASSPGTGGYNEQFF.

The J gene is TRBJ1-5, the V gene TRBV5-1, with D possibly being TRBD1 (5 bases). V was cut by 0 bases and J by 5 bases, with 12 bases left in between. This CDR3 has 15 amino acids. CDR1 and CDR2 from the germline V gene are SGHRS and YFSETQ. The CDR3 loop reads CASSLGGGADQPQHF. CDR3 nucleotide sequence: TGCGCCAGCAGCTTGGGAGGAGGGGCAGATCAGCCCCAGCATTTT. The complete variable domain, with remaining parts taken from reference TRBV5-1 and TRBJ1-5, reads KAGVTQTPRYLIKTRGQQVTLSCSPISGHRSVSWYQQTPGQGLQFLFEYFSETQRNKGNFPGRFSGRQFSNSRSEMNVSTLELGDSALYLCASSLGGGADQPQHFGDGTRLSIL.

The rearrangement joins TRBV7-9 to TRBJ1-4, with unresolved D. Germline CDR1 SEHNR, CDR2 FQNEAQ (reference sequence). Trimming took 0 bases from V and 4 from J, leaving 9 bases between them. CDR3 length: 15 residues. CDR3 in DNA: TGTGCCAGCAGCTTAGCAGAGACGGGTAATGAAAAACTGTTTTTT. Protein product: CASSLAETGNEKLFF.

In this sample, this clone turned up once. The rearrangement links TRBV4-1 to TRBJ2-2, with a weak D call TRBD1 (5 bases). V dropped 8 bases and J dropped 3 bases, with 16 bases sitting between them. This CDR3 has 15 amino acids. Germline CDR1 MGHRA, CDR2 YSYEKL. CDR3 bases: TGCGCCAGCTCCTCGACAGAATCCTACACCGGGGAGCTGTTTTTT. Translated: CASSSTESYTGELFF.

This chain joins TRBV24-1 and TRBJ1-1, with TRBD1 matching over 8 bases. The germline gives CDR1 KGHDR, CDR2 SFDVKD. CDR3 length: 14 amino acids. J gave up 8 bases and V 5 bases, and 9 bases lay outside the gene matches. The CDR3, as DNA: TGTGCCACCAGTGGCGCAGGGGGCGAATCGGAAGCTTTCTTT. Amino acids: CATSGAGGESEAFF.

The chain has TRBV5-4 and TRBJ1-3; 7 bases align to TRBD1. The germline CDR1 and CDR2 sequences are SGHNT and YYREEE (reference sequence). The CDR3 extends over 14 amino acids. After removal of 3 bases from V and 4 bases from J, the junction contained 4 bases not matched to a gene. The DNA of the CDR3 is TGTGCCAGCAGCTACCAGGGGGTCGGAAACACCATATATTTT. Protein sequence: CASSYQGVGNTIYF.

For this clone: Relative to the germline gene, one junction end is altered; a read error may explain this. The chain employs TRBV6-7 and TRBJ2-7; 11 nucleotides agree with TRBD2. TRBV6-7 has ORF status, its function being uncertain. This CDR3 is built from 19 residues. The CDR3 here is CASTYSGTSGLHSSYEQYF. CDR3 nucleotide sequence: TGTGCCAGCACTTACTCCGGGACTAGCGGTTTACATAGCTCCTACGAGCAGTACTTC.

This chain uses TRBV28 with TRBJ2-7; a weak D match, TRBD2 (6 bases). CDR1 MDHEN and CDR2 SYDVKM come from the germline V gene. This CDR3 has 13 amino acids. Trimming removed 7 bases from V and 1 base from J, with 11 bases in between. DNA for the CDR3: TGTGCCAGCAAGGACTACGTTTCCTACGAGCAGTACTTC. Its protein product is CASKDYVSYEQYF.

This clone was counted between two and nine times. The rearrangement links TRBV18 to TRBJ2-7, with D possibly being TRBD1 (5 bases). Germline loops: CDR1 KGHSH, CDR2 LQKENI. The CDR3 loop spans 12 amino acids. V was trimmed by 6 bases and J by 6 bases, leaving 12 bases between them. The CDR3 here is CASSRDSLEQYF. In DNA form, the CDR3 reads TGTGCCAGCTCCCGCGACAGTCTCGAGCAGTACTTC.

This chain links TRBV14 with TRBJ2-2, with D perhaps matching TRBD1 (6 bases). Germline V CDR1 and CDR2: SGHDN, FVKESK. This CDR3 is 17 amino acids long. Trimming cost V 4 bases and J 2 bases, with 17 bases left between them. The CDR3 DNA reads TGTGCCAGCAGCCTCCTACGGACAGAAGTCAACACCGGGGAGCTGTTTTTT. Translation gives CASSLLRTEVNTGELFF.

The chain recombines TRBV5-6 with TRBJ1-3, with 9 bases identical to TRBD1. Trimming took 5 bases from V and 4 from J; bases not matched to a gene: 13. Per germline, CDR1 SGHDT and CDR2 YYEEEE. The CDR3 runs 17 residues. The CDR3 nucleotides are TGTGCCAGCAGTTTACCGCAGGGGACAGGGAGCGGAAACACCATATATTTT. The encoded protein is CASSLPQGTGSGNTIYF.

This clone appeared once. The chain combines TRBV7-4 with TRBJ2-5, with D perhaps matching TRBD1 (7 bases). Germline-derived CDR1 and CDR2 are SGHVT and SQSDAQ. V shed 0 bases and J shed 0 bases, with 14 bases lying between them. The CDR3 totals 17 residues. The CDR3 sequence is CASSLASGGTYQETQYF. Written as DNA, the CDR3 is TGTGCCAGCAGCTTAGCATCAGGGGGGACTTACCAAGAGACCCAGTACTTC.

The chain has TRBV5-1 and TRBJ2-1; TRBD2 agrees at 8 bases. The J segment lost 7 bases and the V segment lost 4 bases, leaving 7 bases of the junction unmatched. Germline values: CDR1 SGHRS, CDR2 YFSETQ. CDR3 length: 14 amino acids. CDR3 sequence: CASSPVRGGNEQFF. The CDR3 DNA is TGCGCCAGCAGCCCGGTCCGGGGGGGGAATGAGCAGTTCTTC.

The chain carries TRBV28 and TRBJ1-6; no clear D gene. Per germline, CDR1 MDHEN and CDR2 SYDVKM. The CDR3 spans 14 residues. The ends were cut back, 1 base at V and 10 bases at J, with 11 bases in the middle. Here the CDR3 reads CASSLFGGRSPLHF. The CDR3 DNA reads as TGTGCCAGCAGTTTATTTGGAGGTCGGTCACCCCTCCACTTT.

V is TRBV29-1 and J is TRBJ2-1; the D gene is possibly TRBD1 (5 bases). Germline CDR1 is SQVTM and CDR2 is ANQGSEA. CDR3 size: 12 residues. Deletions cut 7 bases from V and 7 bases from J, with 14 bases between. The CDR3 loop reads CSDRWVVNEQFF. The CDR3 bases are TGCAGCGACAGGTGGGTTGTGAATGAGCAGTTCTTC.